What follows are 28 T cell receptor beta chains derived from one specimen sequenced in a study of shared clonotypes between healthy human individuals. Produced via immunoSEQ multiplex PCR; TCRdb's table is partial and in-frame only. The sample yields some 2,000,000 clones, about 95% seen once. The sample comprised naive CD4+ T cells sorted from blood. Subset noted: CD45RA+ positively selected. The receptors stem from a man younger than 35 in good health.

V gene TRBV5-1 combines with J gene TRBJ1-1; D may be TRBD1 (6 bases). CDR3 length: 13 residues. CDR1 is SGHRS and CDR2 is YFSETQ in the germline V gene. V shed 4 bases and J shed 8 bases, with 15 bases lying between them. As DNA, the CDR3 is TGCGCCAGCAGCAATCAGGACAGAGAGGAAGCTTTCTTT. Translating it yields CASSNQDREEAFF.

The rearrangement joins TRBV18 to TRBJ2-7; D uncertain. Looked up from germline, CDR1 is KGHSH and CDR2 is LQKENI. The CDR3 is 14 residues long. V was cut by 0 bases and J by 6 bases, with 12 bases left in between. CDR3 residues: CASSPPERTGEQYF. CDR3 DNA sequence: TGTGCCAGCTCACCACCGGAAAGGACGGGCGAGCAGTACTTC.

The rearrangement joins TRBV2 to TRBJ1-3; 7 bases are a match to TRBD1. This CDR3 region has 16 residues. V shed 6 bases, J shed 0 bases, and the junction held 8 bases outside the gene matches. Germline V gives CDR1 SNHLY, CDR2 FYNNEI. The CDR3 protein is CASRGQTASSGNTIYF. CDR3 nucleotide sequence: TGTGCCAGCAGGGGACAGACAGCAAGCTCTGGAAACACCATATATTTT.

As concerns this clone: This same CDR3 is encoded by further DNA sequences in the sample. J is TRBJ2-5 and V is TRBV5-1; tentatively, D is TRBD1 or TRBD2 (6 bases each). Between the trimmed V and J ends, which lost 8 bases and 4 bases, there was a span of 15 bases. This CDR3 spans 13 amino acids. Germline lookup yields CDR1 SGHRS and CDR2 YFSETQ. The CDR3 nucleotides read TGCGCCAGTTCGTTGGGGGGCGGAGAGACCCAGTACTTC. This codes for CASSLGGGETQYF.

This clone was detected only once. Other DNA sequences in the sample encode the same CDR3. V usage is TRBV6-1 and J usage is TRBJ2-7; no reliable D call. Looked up from germline, CDR1 is MNHNS and CDR2 is SASEGT. This CDR3 region has 12 residues. The ends were cut back, 4 bases at V and 0 bases at J, with 4 bases in the middle. In DNA, the CDR3 is TGTGCCAGCAGTGCCGGCTCCTACGAGCAGTACTTC. Amino acid sequence: CASSAGSYEQYF.

The J gene is TRBJ2-7, the V gene TRBV7-2; either TRBD1 or TRBD2 may supply D (5 bases each). Germline V gene lookup returns CDR1 SGHTA and CDR2 FQGNSA. CDR3 size: 16 residues. Deletions cut 3 bases from V and 2 bases from J, with 17 bases between. The CDR3 loop reads CASSLGERQITYEQYF. The CDR3 region has the DNA TGTGCCAGCAGCTTGGGGGAGCGGCAGATAACCTACGAGCAGTACTTC.

This clone is a singleton in its sample. Other DNA sequences in this sample translate to the same CDR3. This chain joins TRBV9 and TRBJ2-5; D is uncertain. CDR3 length: 13 residues. The ends were cut back, 0 bases at V and 5 bases at J, with 8 bases in the middle. Germline CDR1 is SGDLS and CDR2 is YYNGEE. CDR3 nucleotide sequence: TGTGCCAGCAGCGTAGCACTTCAGGAGACCCAGTACTTC. Translation gives CASSVALQETQYF.

The rearrangement joins TRBV5-6 to TRBJ1-1; 8 nucleotides match TRBD1. V trimming: 3 bases; J trimming: 4 bases; junction bases outside the gene matches: 11. The CDR3 is made up of 16 amino acids. Germline CDR1 and CDR2: SGHDT and YYEEEE. CDR3 loop: CASSYRDRRLITEAFF. The CDR3 region has the DNA TGTGCCAGCAGCTACCGGGACAGGCGACTTATCACTGAAGCTTTCTTT.

The V and J genes are TRBV7-8 and TRBJ2-7, with a tentative D call TRBD2 (6 bases). The CDR3 is 14 amino acids. Germline lookup yields CDR1 SGHVS and CDR2 FQNEAQ. Trimming stripped 8 bases from V and 2 bases from J, with 16 bases between. Here the CDR3 reads CASAPGRGPYEQYF. CDR3 nucleotides: TGTGCCAGCGCTCCCGGGCGGGGCCCCTACGAGCAGTACTTC.

The chain employs TRBV2 and TRBJ1-4; 7 nucleotides line up with TRBD1. With 7 bases clipped from V and 4 bases from J, the junction kept 3 bases outside the gene matches. Germline CDR1 is SNHLY and CDR2 is FYNNEI. This CDR3 has 13 residues. The chain's CDR3 is CASTQGINEKLFF. Here the CDR3 DNA reads TGTGCCAGCACACAGGGGATTAATGAAAAACTGTTTTTT.

This clone was seen many times. The chain is built from TRBV19 and TRBJ1-1; 8 positions match TRBD1. Germline CDR1 is LNHDA and CDR2 is SQIVND (reference sequence). V lost 4 bases, J lost 6 bases, and 4 bases stayed unmatched. The CDR3 totals 13 residues. CDR3 DNA: TGTGCCAGTAGTAGGACAGGGCGTCCTGAAGCTTTCTTT. This codes for CASSRTGRPEAFF.

Points on this clone: Within the sample, other DNA sequences also encode this same CDR3. J is TRBJ1-5 and V is TRBV18; D is ambiguous. The CDR3 spans 13 residues. V lost 2 bases and J 5 bases, leaving 7 bases between the germline ends. Germline-derived CDR1 and CDR2 are KGHSH and LQKENI. The CDR3 sequence: CASSPGIDQPQHF. In DNA, the CDR3 is TGTGCCAGCTCACCAGGGATCGATCAGCCCCAGCATTTT. Full variable domain (rest looked up from reference TRBV18 and TRBJ1-5): NAGVMQNPRHLVRRRGQEARLRCSPMKGHSHVYWYRQLPEEGLKFMVYLQKENIIDESGMPKERFSAEFPKEGPSILRIQQVVRGDSAAYFCASSPGIDQPQHFGDGTRLSIL.

A note on this clone: This specimen includes other DNA sequences encoding the same CDR3. The rearrangement joins TRBV6-5 to TRBJ1-6; D gene unclear. With 6 bases removed from V and 6 bases from J, the gap between germline ends came to 6 bases. The length of the CDR3 is 12 residues. Germline V gene sequence: CDR1 MNHEY, CDR2 SVGAGI. The CDR3 reads CASRGSNSPLHF. The DNA for the CDR3 is TGTGCCAGCAGGGGTAGTAATTCACCCCTCCACTTT.

The chain couples TRBV5-6 to TRBJ2-7; D may be TRBD1 or TRBD2 (5 bases each). The CDR3 has 17 residues. The germline CDR1 and CDR2 sequences are SGHDT and YYEEEE. Trimming cost V 0 bases and J 3 bases, with 19 bases left between them. CDR3 DNA: TGTGCCAGCAGCTTGGACCCCAGGGTATGGGGGAACTACGAGCAGTACTTC. Amino acid sequence: CASSLDPRVWGNYEQYF.

The chain couples TRBV30 to TRBJ2-2; D ambiguous. The CDR3 is 13 amino acids. CDR1 is GTSNPN and CDR2 is SVGIG in the germline V gene (reference sequence). V lost 3 bases to trimming and J lost 5 bases, with 10 bases between them. The CDR3 is CAWRSQQTGELFF. The CDR3 DNA reads as TGTGCCTGGAGGAGTCAGCAAACCGGGGAGCTGTTTTTT. The complete variable domain, with remaining parts taken from reference TRBV30 and TRBJ2-2, reads SQTIHQWPATLVQPVGSPLSLECTVEGTSNPNLYWYRQAAGRGLQLLFYSVGIGQISSEVPQNLSASRPQDRQFILSSKKLLLSDSGFYLCAWRSQQTGELFFGEGSRLTVL.

The chain carries TRBV6-5 and TRBJ1-2, with no clear D. Trimming took off 7 bases at V and 8 bases at J, with 14 bases between the two ends. CDR3 size: 12 residues. The germline V gene encodes CDR1 MNHEY and CDR2 SVGAGI. CDR3 in DNA: TGTGCCAGCAACGACAACGGGGTCGGCTACACCTTC. Its translation: CASNDNGVGYTF.

This clone came up once. This sequence joins TRBV19 and TRBJ2-1, with a tentative D call TRBD2 (6 bases). The length of the CDR3 is 13 residues. CDR1 is LNHDA and CDR2 is SQIVND in the germline V gene (reference sequence). V lost 6 bases to trimming and J lost 4 bases, with 10 bases between them. The CDR3 sequence is CASRVAEYNEQFF. In nucleotides, the CDR3 is TGTGCCAGTAGGGTAGCGGAGTACAATGAGCAGTTCTTC.

The chain joins TRBV4-1 to TRBJ2-1, with D unresolved. Trimming stripped 5 bases from V and 9 bases from J, with 8 bases between. Per the germline V gene, CDR1 is MGHRA and CDR2 is YSYEKL. CDR3 length: 11 amino acids. The CDR3 DNA reads TGCGCCAGCAGCGTCATGCGTGAGCAGTTCTTC. It yields the protein CASSVMREQFF.

V and J are TRBV29-1 and TRBJ1-2; TRBD1 might be the D (6 bases). CDR1 is SQVTM and CDR2 is ANQGSEA in the germline V gene. The CDR3 has 12 residues. Trimming pared 4 bases from V and 8 bases from J, leaving 14 bases between. CDR3 sequence reads: CSVVRGGTGYTF. Here the CDR3 DNA reads TGCAGCGTTGTCAGGGGAGGTACGGGCTACACCTTC.

This chain uses TRBV19 with TRBJ2-3; 12 positions agree with TRBD2. From germline, CDR1 is LNHDA and CDR2 SQIVND (reference sequence). With V trimmed by 9 bases and J by 4 bases, 5 bases remained unmatched. The CDR3 runs to 14 residues. DNA for the CDR3: TGTGCCAGCAAGACTAGCGGGAGTGCAGATACGCAGTATTTT. Encoded protein: CASKTSGSADTQYF.

V is TRBV30 and J is TRBJ2-1, with TRBD2 matching over 9 bases. CDR1 and CDR2 (germline): GTSNPN, SVGIG (reference sequence). This CDR3 region has 14 residues. The V segment lost 1 base and the J segment 5 bases; nucleotides outside the gene matches: 3. In DNA form, the CDR3 reads TGTGCCTGGAGTGCTAGCGGGACACACAATGAGCAGTTCTTC. It yields the protein CAWSASGTHNEQFF.

This clone was seen a single time. Different DNA sequences within this sample yield the same CDR3. This rearrangement joins TRBV5-1 to TRBJ2-7, with 9 bases fitting TRBD1. The CDR3 is 14 residues long. Germline V gene sequence: CDR1 SGHRS, CDR2 YFSETQ. V lost 4 bases and J lost 4; bases outside the gene matches: 6. CDR3 loop: CASSPGTGRYEQYF. The CDR3 region has the DNA TGCGCCAGCAGCCCCGGGACAGGGCGATACGAGCAGTACTTC.

The V call is TRBV4-2, the J call TRBJ1-4; D is unresolved. Trimming pared 2 bases from V and 7 bases from J, leaving 11 bases between. There are 14 residues in the CDR3. The V gene's germline CDR1 is LGHNA and CDR2 YNFKEQ. CDR3 sequence reads: CASSQLGKTEKLFF. In DNA form, the CDR3 reads TGTGCCAGCAGCCAACTGGGCAAGACTGAAAAACTGTTTTTT.

The chain recombines TRBV6-5 with TRBJ2-1, with D maybe TRBD1 (8 bases). Germline CDR1 MNHEY, CDR2 SVGAGI. The V end was cut by 6 bases, the J end by 4 bases, with 16 bases between. This CDR3 comprises 15 residues. The CDR3: CASRNRGGVYNEQFF. In DNA, the CDR3 is TGTGCCAGCAGAAACAGGGGGGGGGTATACAATGAGCAGTTCTTC.

The rearrangement links TRBV5-1 to TRBJ2-7; TRBD1 matches at 9 bases. J gave up 11 bases and V 4 bases, and 7 bases lay outside the gene matches. The CDR3 has 12 residues. Germline assignment: CDR1 SGHRS and CDR2 YFSETQ. Here the CDR3 reads CASSTDRGQKYF. The CDR3 nucleotides are TGCGCCAGCAGCACGGACAGGGGACAGAAGTACTTC.

As concerns this clone: Other DNA sequences in this specimen translate into the identical CDR3. The rearrangement uses TRBV6-6 and TRBJ2-2; 8 nucleotides match TRBD1. The CDR3 is 15 amino acids. J was trimmed by 1 base and V by 2 bases; bases with no gene match: 0. The germline CDR1 and CDR2 sequences are MNHNY and SVGAGI (reference sequence). Here the CDR3 DNA reads TGTGCCAGCAGTTACGGACAGGGGAACACCGGGGAGCTGTTTTTT. It is translated as CASSYGQGNTGELFF.

About this clone itself: The identical CDR3 is also encoded by other nucleotide sequences in the sample. The chain is built from TRBV2 and TRBJ2-2; D is undetermined. CDR1 is SNHLY, CDR2 FYNNEI, per germline. V was clipped by 4 bases and J by 5 bases, with 5 bases between them. CDR3 length: 12 residues. As DNA, the CDR3 is TGTGCCAGCAGTGTTGGGACCGGGGAGCTGTTTTTT. Amino acid sequence: CASSVGTGELFF.

The chain uses TRBV2 and TRBJ2-2, with D hard to call. The CDR3 is 13 residues long. V gave up 6 bases and J gave up 3 bases, with 8 bases separating them. Germline V gene data show CDR1 as SNHLY and CDR2 as FYNNEI. The chain's CDR3 is CASRGSYTGELFF. DNA for the CDR3: TGTGCCAGCAGGGGGTCGTACACCGGGGAGCTGTTTTTT.